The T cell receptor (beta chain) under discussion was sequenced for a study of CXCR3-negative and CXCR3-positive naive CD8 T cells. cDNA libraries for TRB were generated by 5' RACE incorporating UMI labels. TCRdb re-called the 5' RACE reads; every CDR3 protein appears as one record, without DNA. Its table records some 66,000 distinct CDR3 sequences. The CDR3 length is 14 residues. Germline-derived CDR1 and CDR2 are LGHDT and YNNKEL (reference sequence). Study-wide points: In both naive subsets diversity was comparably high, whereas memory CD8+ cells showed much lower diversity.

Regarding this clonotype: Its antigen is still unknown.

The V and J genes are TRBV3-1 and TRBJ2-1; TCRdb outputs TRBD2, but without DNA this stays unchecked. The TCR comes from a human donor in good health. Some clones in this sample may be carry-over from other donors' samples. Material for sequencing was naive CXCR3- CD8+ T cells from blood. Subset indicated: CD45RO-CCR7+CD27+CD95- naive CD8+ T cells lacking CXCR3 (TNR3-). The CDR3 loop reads CASSLAGGPDEQFF.